This T cell receptor beta chain stems from a study of shared clonotypes between healthy human individuals. At the level of the study: Researchers drew samples from two women and three men aged 18 to 49. Regarding the study as a whole: Rarefaction analysis demonstrated incomplete sorted-subset sequencing notwithstanding large depth. Shared clonotypes across all four donors exceeded non-shared ones in generation probability. Roughly 5% of naive CD4 clonotypes were common to a handful of donors.

Clones were read by immunoSEQ multiplex PCR, and TCRdb kept only the in-frame ones, dropping some. The sample yields roughly 2.6 million clones, over 85% seen once. The germline CDR1 and CDR2 sequences are MNHNY and SVGAGI (reference sequence). The V gene lost 5 bases and the J gene lost 3 bases, with 14 bases spanning the gap. The CDR3 is 14 amino acids. Notes on this clone: The antigen is not known.

Material for sequencing was naive CD4+ T cells sorted from blood. Stated subset: CD45RA+ positively selected. The V and J genes are TRBV6-6 and TRBJ2-7, with D uncertain. The sequence derives from a man between 18 and 35 years old in good health. The CDR3 region is CASSTPRLLYEQYF. DNA for the CDR3: TGTGCCAGCAGTACCCCGAGGCTCCTCTACGAGCAGTACTTC.